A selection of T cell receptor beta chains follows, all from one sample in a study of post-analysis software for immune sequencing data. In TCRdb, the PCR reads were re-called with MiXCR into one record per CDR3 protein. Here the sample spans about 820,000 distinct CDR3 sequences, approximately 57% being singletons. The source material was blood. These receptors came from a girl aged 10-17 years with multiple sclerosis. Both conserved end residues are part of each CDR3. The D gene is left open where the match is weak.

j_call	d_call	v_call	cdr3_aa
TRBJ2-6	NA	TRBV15	CATSRDNNGANVLTF
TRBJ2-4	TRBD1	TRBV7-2	CASSSFRTGWDIQYF
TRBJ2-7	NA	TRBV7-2	CASSLAPRKAYEQYF
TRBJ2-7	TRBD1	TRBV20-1	CSARDRQGGSYEQYF
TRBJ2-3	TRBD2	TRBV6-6	CASSYSQAGGSTDTQYF
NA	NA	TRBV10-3	CAISEWQGDEQYF
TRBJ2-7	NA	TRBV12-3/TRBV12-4	CASSYGSHSYEQYF
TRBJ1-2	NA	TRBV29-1	CSVAYFGRADGYTF
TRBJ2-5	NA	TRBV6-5	CASSYSRLGGTQYF
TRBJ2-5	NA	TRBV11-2	CASSLGITPPKTQYF
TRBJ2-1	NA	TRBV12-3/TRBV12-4	CASSFPDSEQFF
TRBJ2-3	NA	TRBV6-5	CASRTGGSDTQYF
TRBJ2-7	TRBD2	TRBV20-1	CSAAGLAGVGQYF
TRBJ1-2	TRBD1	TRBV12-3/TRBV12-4	CASSPVTGGIGYGYTF
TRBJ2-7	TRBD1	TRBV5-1	CASSLGQGNFHEQYF
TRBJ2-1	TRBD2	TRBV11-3	CASSPGTSDNEQFF
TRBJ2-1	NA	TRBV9	CASSFYICSARDATVEQFF
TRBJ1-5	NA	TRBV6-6	CASSYAGGNQPQHF
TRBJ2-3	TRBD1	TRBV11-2	CASSLATGGRTDTQYF
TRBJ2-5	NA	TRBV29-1	CSVEFGGRRETQYF
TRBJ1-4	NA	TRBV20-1	CSALDSTEKLFF
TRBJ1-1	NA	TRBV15	CATSRDRPGPMNTEAFF
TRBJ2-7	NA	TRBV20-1	CSARDRRQSYEQYF
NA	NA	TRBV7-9	CASSKRDSRAYEQYF
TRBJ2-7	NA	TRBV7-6	CASTRDEQYF
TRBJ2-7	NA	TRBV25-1	CASREGLSYEQYF
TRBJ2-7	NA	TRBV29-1	CSVEDRLAEQYF
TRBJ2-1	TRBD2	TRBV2	CASLPWETSGYNEQFF
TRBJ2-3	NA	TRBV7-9	CASSLSRGGGTDTQYF
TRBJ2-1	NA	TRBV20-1	CSARDFAESSYNEQFF
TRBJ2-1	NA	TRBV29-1	CSSRGGQLYNEQFF
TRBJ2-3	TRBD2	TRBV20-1	CSARLAGRSTDTQYF
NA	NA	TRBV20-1	CSAMGSSSYNEQYF
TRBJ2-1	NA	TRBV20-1	CSAPAGNNEQFF
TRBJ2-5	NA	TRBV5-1	CASSFPMGPQETQYF
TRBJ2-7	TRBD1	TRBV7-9	CASSLKRQGIYEQYF
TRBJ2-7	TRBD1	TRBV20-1	CSARPRDRPYEQYF
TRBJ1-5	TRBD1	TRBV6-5	CASRSGTGVSNQPQHF
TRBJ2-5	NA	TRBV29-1	CSVTFWGQVQETQYF
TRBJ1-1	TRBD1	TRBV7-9	CASRETGAENTEAFF
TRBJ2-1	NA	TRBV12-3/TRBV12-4	CASSLSTVEQFF
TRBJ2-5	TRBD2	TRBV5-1	CASSSTSGQETQYF
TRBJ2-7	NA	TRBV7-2	CASSGRAITYEQYF
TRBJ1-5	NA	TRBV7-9	CASSAYRGGNQPQHF
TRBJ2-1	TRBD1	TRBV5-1	CASNPGQGFDEQFF
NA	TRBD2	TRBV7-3	CASSFAGAETQYF
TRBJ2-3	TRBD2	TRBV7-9	CASSLEAGGPTDTQYF
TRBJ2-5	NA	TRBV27	CASSYSGWQGQETQYF
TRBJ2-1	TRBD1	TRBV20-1	CSARRTGDDQFF